The source of this T cell receptor (beta chain) is a study of cytotoxic CD8 clonotypes in ibrutinib-treated CLL. Study-level information: Response samples followed a median around 12 months of treatment, range 6 to 36. Study results and limitations: Ibrutinib response saw clonality rise, and progression saw it return toward baseline.

Note on this clone: Its matching antigen is unknown.

The CDR3 sequence is 14 residues long. V gave up 5 bases and J gave up 5 bases; unmatched junction bases: 4. From germline, CDR1 is SEHNR and CDR2 FQNEAQ (reference sequence). The table came from immunoSEQ multiplex PCR; TCRdb's copy has only in-frame clones and leaves some out. The sample includes around 310,000 clones, around four fifths seen only once; the top ten take roughly 7%. The rearrangement links TRBV7-9 to TRBJ2-2; 8 positions agree with TRBD1. The sequence came from a human donor with chronic lymphocytic leukemia. This sample comprised PBMCs, obtained before ibrutinib treatment. CDR3 DNA sequence: TGTGCCAGCAGCCAACAGGGGGGAACCGGGGAGCTGTTTTTT. Translation: CASSQQGGTGELFF.